Described below is a single TCR beta chain sequence and its context. Its antigen is as yet unknown. Library input was roughly 1.8 micrograms of DNA from cryopreserved PBMCs. This table comes from immunoSEQ multiplex PCR, and its TCRdb copy is limited to in-frame clones, with some not included. The sample contains under 300,000 clones, 70% of which appear only once. The data belong to a study of cytotoxic CD8 clonotypes in ibrutinib-treated CLL. At the level of the study: Productive templates per sample averaged roughly 230,000; productive rearrangements, roughly 100,000.

V lost 4 bases and J 2 bases, leaving 20 bases between the germline ends. The CDR3 sequence is 17 residues long. CDR1 and CDR2 (germline): MGHRA, YSYEKL. Overall study results and limits: Clonality went up at ibrutinib response and then declined back toward baseline at progression. There were differences in sampling times between sustained-remission and progressing patients.

V and J are TRBV4-1 and TRBJ2-5, with D possibly being TRBD1 or TRBD2 (6 bases each). The source was PBMCs, collected after 24 months of ibrutinib treatment. The sequence came from a human donor with chronic lymphocytic leukemia. The chain's CDR3 is CASSPKGGGLSQETQYF. CDR3 coding DNA: TGCGCCAGCAGCCCGAAGGGGGGCGGACTTTCTCAAGAGACCCAGTACTTC.